This entry concerns a single TCR beta chain. Its antigen is unidentified. This entry belongs to a study of T cell responses to AZD1222 COVID-19 vaccine. General study points: Most donors were white British, females outnumbered males, and clonal diversity was possibly underestimated. Unmutated variant regions reportedly attract nearly half of all spike-specific TCRs. Repertoires in all cases were sampled only once the peak T cell response had passed.

The table came from immunoSEQ multiplex PCR; TCRdb's copy has only in-frame clones and leaves some out. The table lists about 89,000 clones, about 88% of them singletons. The CDR3 runs 17 residues. V lost 9 bases, J lost 3 bases, and 24 bases lay in between. Some second doses came at about 4 weeks and others at about 12 weeks; these were pooled. This receptor was taken from an adult who received the AZD1222 COVID-19 vaccine. The J gene is TRBJ1-3, the V gene TRBV6-7; tentatively, D is TRBD1 (5 bases). TRBV6-7 is flagged as an ORF with uncertain function. This sample comprised peripheral blood, obtained 28 days after the second AZD1222 dose. The CDR3 here is CASLPQVLFEGGNTIYF. The CDR3 bases are TGTGCCAGTTTACCACAGGTTTTGTTCGAAGGTGGAAACACCATATATTTT.